The 10 T cell receptor beta chains given below trace back to one sample, sequenced in a study of cytomegalovirus exposure and HLA in healthy donors. Primers included in the PCR were 60 Vbeta and 13 Jbeta primers. Sequenced by immunoSEQ multiplex PCR; TCRdb stores in-frame clones only, minus some. The sample includes roughly 150,000 clones, more than 70% of them seen just once. Sequences were obtained from PBMCs. The receptors were sampled from a man under 40 in good health and CMV-seronegative.

This chain uses TRBV9 with TRBJ2-2; D possibly corresponds to TRBD1 (8 bases). V shed 0 bases and J shed 3 bases, with 15 bases lying between them. Germline loops: CDR1 SGDLS, CDR2 YYNGEE. The CDR3 is 17 residues long. CDR3 DNA sequence: TGTGCCAGCAGCGTAGCTGAACAGGGGGGGGACACCGGGGAGCTGTTTTTT. As protein: CASSVAEQGGDTGELFF. Together with reference TRBV9 and TRBJ2-2, the CDR3 gives the full variable domain: DSGVTQTPKHLITATGQRVTLRCSPRSGDLSVYWYQQSLDQGLQFLIQYYNGEERAKGNILERFSAQQFPDLHSELNLSSLELGDSALYFCASSVAEQGGDTGELFFGEGSRLTVL.

This rearrangement joins TRBV7-8 to TRBJ2-4; TRBD2 matches 7 bases. The ends lost 3 bases at V and 7 bases at J; junction bases unmatched: 9. In germline, CDR1 is SGHVS, CDR2 FQNEAQ. CDR3 length equals 15 residues. The CDR3 region is CASSFLAGEGNIQYF. The DNA for the CDR3 is TGTGCCAGCAGCTTTTTGGCGGGAGAAGGGAACATTCAGTACTTC.

This sequence joins TRBV2 and TRBJ1-1; D is perhaps TRBD1 (6 bases). Trimming cost V 6 bases and J 3 bases, with 11 bases left between them. This CDR3 spans 13 amino acids. Germline lookup yields CDR1 SNHLY and CDR2 FYNNEI. The CDR3 bases are TGTGCCAGCAGGGGGGGGCGAGACACTGAAGCTTTCTTT. It yields the protein CASRGGRDTEAFF.

This clone has only a few counts. The rearrangement joins TRBV2 to TRBJ2-2, with TRBD1 identical over 7 bases. V was clipped by 10 bases and J by 1 base; unmatched bases: 6. The CDR3 has 14 residues. The germline V gene encodes CDR1 SNHLY and CDR2 FYNNEI. The DNA for the CDR3 is TGTGCCATCTTCGGACAGGAGAACACCGGGGAGCTGTTTTTT. Its translation: CAIFGQENTGELFF.

This rearrangement joins TRBV5-4 to TRBJ2-2, with no clear D. The V end was cut by 3 bases, the J end by 5 bases, with 14 bases between. Germline V gene lookup returns CDR1 SGHNT and CDR2 YYREEE (reference sequence). The CDR3 is 15 residues long. The CDR3 spells CASSSVTIDTGELFF. For the CDR3, the DNA is TGTGCCAGCAGCTCTGTGACAATAGATACCGGGGAGCTGTTTTTT. Drawing the rest from reference TRBV5-4 and TRBJ2-2, the complete variable domain is ETGVTQSPTHLIKTRGQQVTLRCSSQSGHNTVSWYQQALGQGPQFIFQYYREEENGRGNFPPRFSGLQFPNYSSELNVNALELDDSALYLCASSSVTIDTGELFFGEGSRLTVL.

CDR3: CASSSPDSGLNEQFF. The CDR3 DNA reads TGTGCCAGCAGCTCCCCCGACTCCGGTTTGAATGAGCAGTTCTTC. V usage is TRBV21-1 and J usage is TRBJ2-1; TRBD2 was called by the table and not checked on the DNA. TRBV21-1 is reported as a pseudogene. The CDR3 has 15 residues.

The chain links TRBV29-1 to TRBJ2-1, with 9 bases identical to TRBD2. CDR1 and CDR2 (germline): SQVTM, ANQGSEA. This CDR3 is built from 16 residues. V lost 3 bases and J lost 2; bases outside the gene matches: 8. This chain's CDR3 is CSVENYQRGAYNEQFF. In nucleotides, the CDR3 is TGCAGCGTTGAGAATTATCAGCGGGGGGCCTACAATGAGCAGTTCTTC.

The rearrangement links TRBV2 to TRBJ2-2, with 12 positions matching TRBD2. The CDR3 extends over 16 amino acids. After removal of 5 bases from V and 2 bases from J, the junction contained 3 bases not matched to a gene. Germline CDR1 and CDR2: SNHLY and FYNNEI. DNA of the CDR3: TGTGCCAGCAGTACCGGACTAGCGGGAAACACCGGGGAGCTGTTTTTT. Translating gives CASSTGLAGNTGELFF.

This chain's CDR3 is CASSLDAASGTETQYF. The CDR3 DNA follows: TGTGCCAGCAGCTTAGACGCCGCTAGCGGGACAGAGACCCAGTACTTC. The chain has TRBV7-2 and TRBJ2-5; 9 bases agree with TRBD2. Germline V lookup: CDR1 SGHTA, CDR2 FQGNSA. V dropped 1 base and J dropped 4; count of bases not matched to a gene: 7. There are 16 residues in the CDR3.

The chain employs TRBV29-1 and TRBJ2-7, with 11 bases identical to TRBD1. Germline CDR1 reads SQVTM; CDR2 reads ANQGSEA. The CDR3 contains 16 residues. J was trimmed by 1 base and V by 2 bases; bases with no gene match: 7. CDR3 bases: TGCAGCGTTGAACACCCGGGACAGGGGGGGTCCTACGAGCAGTACTTC. Its translation: CSVEHPGQGGSYEQYF.